This T cell receptor beta chain comes out of a study of OX40 agonist ivuxolimab in advanced cancers. A note on the overall study: Ivuxolimab was an agonistic, fully human IgG2 monoclonal antibody directed against OX40 (CD134), a costimulatory receptor. Intravenous ivuxolimab was administered to patients every 2 weeks at six dose levels: 0.01, 0.1, 0.3, 1.5, 3 and 10 mg/kg. Of the 50 to 55 dose-escalation patients, hepatocellular carcinoma was present in about 20, melanoma in around 15, renal cell carcinoma in 9 and head and neck cancer in 9. A male proportion of roughly 80% and a mean age of 60 years, ranging from about 20 to 85, were recorded for the dose-escalation cohort. Patients were allowed to have had prior anti-PD-1, anti-PD-L1 or anti-CTLA-4 therapy, and more than 35% of the dose-escalation patients had been treated with checkpoint inhibitors. Three dose-escalation patients achieved partial responses, one with hepatocellular carcinoma and two with cutaneous melanoma. Peripheral TCRbeta sequencing aimed to test whether ivuxolimab altered TCR sequence diversity and caused clonal T-cell expansion. The paper reports the monotherapy dose-escalation portion (N of about 54 patients) of the phase I ivuxolimab trial.

The germline V gene (reference sequence) yields SGHNT for CDR1 and YYREEE for CDR2. The CDR3, from cysteine to phenylalanine, totals 18 residues. Left in the record is the CDR3 DNA by itself, 54 bases read in frame from the first base. Trimming removed 4 bases from V and 3 bases from J; the gene matches leave 12 bases unexplained. The study at large found these results: Low levels of normalized T-cell clonal expansion were also shown by some nonresponding patients. After ivuxolimab, CD8+ T cells had more expanded clones than CD4+ T cells on average. At doses of 0.1 to 3.0 mg/kg, clonal expansion of both CD4+ and CD8+ blood T cells was observed from baseline to week 6. The antigen specificity of the peripheral T cells that underwent clonal expansion was not determined. In the 0.1-3.0 mg/kg groups, partial responders were among the patients with the lowest normalized peripheral clonal expansion, particularly in CD8+ T cells.

The trial excluded patients who had a history of autoimmune disease or were on systemic immunosuppression. Peripheral blood for TCR sequencing was drawn from every dose cohort at baseline, at cycle 4 day 1 and at cycle 7 day 1. Samples came from an open-label, multicenter, first-in-human phase I dose-escalation trial of ivuxolimab. Adults with locally advanced or metastatic melanoma, renal cell, hepatocellular, or head and neck squamous cell carcinoma were enrolled in the trial. Before TCR sequencing, CD4+ T cells and CD8+ T cells from peripheral blood were sorted into separate populations. To sequence the TCRbeta CDR3 region, genomic DNA was isolated from the sorted cells. The immunoSEQ Assay was used to sequence the TCRbeta CDR3 regions. TCRdb obtained this table from immuneACCESS and retained in-frame rearrangements with V and J assigned. These tables miss some clones; where compared with another copy, unresolved V genes account for less than half of the shortfall, and the remainder is unexplained. In all, the sample holds some 100,000 clones, and 85% to 95% of those were seen once. The ten largest clones capture roughly 2.6% of the sample.

For this clone: Which antigen it targets is not known. The input lacks base qualities; no much larger clone sits a single base away.

The origin of this receptor is an adult with an advanced solid tumor such as melanoma, head and neck, liver or kidney cancer. The input for sequencing was CD4+ or CD8+ T cells sorted from blood, taken in a trial of the OX40 agonist ivuxolimab. Recombination connected TRBV5-4 to TRBJ2-3; 12 central bases correspond to TRBD2. The CDR3 reads as follows: CASSPDRLAGVGTDTQYF. The DNA reads TGTGCCAGCAGCCCAGACCGACTAGCGGGAGTTGGGACAGATACGCAGTATTTT.